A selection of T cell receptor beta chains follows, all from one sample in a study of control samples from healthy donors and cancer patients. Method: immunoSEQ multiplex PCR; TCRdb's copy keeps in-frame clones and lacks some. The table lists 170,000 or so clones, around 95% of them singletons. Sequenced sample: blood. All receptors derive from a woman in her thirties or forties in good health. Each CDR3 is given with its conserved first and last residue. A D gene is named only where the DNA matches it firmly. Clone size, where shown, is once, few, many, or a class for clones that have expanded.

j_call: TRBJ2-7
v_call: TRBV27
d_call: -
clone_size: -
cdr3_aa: CASKLDSSDEQYF
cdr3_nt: TGTGCCAGCAAGCTGGACAGTTCGGACGAGCAGTACTTC

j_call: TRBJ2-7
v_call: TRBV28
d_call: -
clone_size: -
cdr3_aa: CASRTGTQRGSEQYF
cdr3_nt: TGTGCCAGCAGAACCGGGACCCAAAGAGGATCCGAGCAGTACTTC

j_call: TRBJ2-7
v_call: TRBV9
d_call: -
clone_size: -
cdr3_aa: CASSIGFGHEQYF
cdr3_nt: TGTGCCAGCAGCATCGGTTTTGGCCACGAGCAGTACTTC

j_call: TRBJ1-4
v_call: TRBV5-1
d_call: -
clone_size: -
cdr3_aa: CASRADRGQEKLFF
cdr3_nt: TGCGCCAGCAGGGCCGATAGGGGCCAGGAAAAACTGTTTTTT

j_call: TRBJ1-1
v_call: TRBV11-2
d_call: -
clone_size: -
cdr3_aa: CASSFPARLTMNTEAFF
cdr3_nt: TGTGCCAGCAGCTTCCCCGCCAGGCTCACCATGAACACTGAAGCTTTCTTT

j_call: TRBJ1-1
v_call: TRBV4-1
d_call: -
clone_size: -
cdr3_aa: CASSQAGPLNTEAFF
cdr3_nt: TGCGCCAGCAGCCAGGCGGGACCTCTGAACACTGAAGCTTTCTTT

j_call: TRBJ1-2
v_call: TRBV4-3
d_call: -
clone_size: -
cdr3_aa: CASSQEMWAGGYTF
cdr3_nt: TGCGCCAGCAGCCAAGAGATGTGGGCAGGTGGCTACACCTTC

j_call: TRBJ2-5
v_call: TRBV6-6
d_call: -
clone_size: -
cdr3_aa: CASLASVYQETQYF
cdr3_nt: TGTGCCAGCCTAGCGAGTGTATACCAAGAGACCCAGTACTTC

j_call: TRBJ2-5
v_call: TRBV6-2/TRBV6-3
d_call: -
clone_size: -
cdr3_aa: CASSYFPRGGGETQYF
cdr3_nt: TGTGCCAGCAGTTACTTTCCCAGGGGAGGAGGTGAGACCCAGTACTTC

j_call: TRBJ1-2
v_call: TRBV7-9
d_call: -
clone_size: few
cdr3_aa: CASSSHTGLGNYGYTF
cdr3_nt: TGTGCCAGCAGCTCACATACAGGGTTGGGTAACTATGGCTACACCTTC

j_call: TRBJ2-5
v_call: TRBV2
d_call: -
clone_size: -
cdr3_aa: CASSHTDSQETQYF
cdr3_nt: TGTGCCAGCAGTCATACGGACAGCCAAGAGACCCAGTACTTC

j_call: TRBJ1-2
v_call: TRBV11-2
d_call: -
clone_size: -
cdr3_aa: CASSLVEANYGYTF
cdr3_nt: TGTGCCAGCAGCTTAGTAGAGGCCAACTATGGCTACACCTTC

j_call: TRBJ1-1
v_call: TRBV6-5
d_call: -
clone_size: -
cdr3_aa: CASRAGPTEAFF
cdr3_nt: TGTGCCAGCAGAGCGGGGCCCACTGAAGCTTTCTTT

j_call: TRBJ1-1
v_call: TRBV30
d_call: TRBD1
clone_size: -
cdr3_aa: CAWSPRTGAAFF
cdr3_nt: TGTGCCTGGAGTCCAAGGACAGGGGCCGCTTTCTTT

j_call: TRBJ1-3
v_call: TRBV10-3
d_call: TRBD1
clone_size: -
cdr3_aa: CAISARTGFGNTIYF
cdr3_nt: TGTGCCATCAGTGCACGGACAGGGTTCGGAAACACCATATATTTT

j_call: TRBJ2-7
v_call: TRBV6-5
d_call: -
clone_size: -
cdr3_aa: CASSLDRGSYEQYF
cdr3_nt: TGTGCCAGCAGTTTAGACCGGGGGTCCTACGAGCAGTACTTC

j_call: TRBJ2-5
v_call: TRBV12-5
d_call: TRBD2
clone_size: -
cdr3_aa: CASALSGRAETQYF
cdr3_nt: TGTGCTAGTGCCCTTAGCGGGAGGGCGGAGACCCAGTACTTC

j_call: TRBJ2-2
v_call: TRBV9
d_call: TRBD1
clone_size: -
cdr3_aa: CASSATDRVSGELFF
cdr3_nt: TGTGCCAGCAGCGCCACGGACAGGGTCTCGGGGGAGCTGTTTTTT

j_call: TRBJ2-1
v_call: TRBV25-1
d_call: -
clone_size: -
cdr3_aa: CASSVTGTPYNEQFF
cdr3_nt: TGTGCCAGCAGTGTAACAGGGACCCCATACAATGAGCAGTTCTTC

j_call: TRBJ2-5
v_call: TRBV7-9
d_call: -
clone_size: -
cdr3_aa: CASSLAETQYF
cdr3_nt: TGTGCCAGCAGCTTAGCAGAGACCCAGTACTTC